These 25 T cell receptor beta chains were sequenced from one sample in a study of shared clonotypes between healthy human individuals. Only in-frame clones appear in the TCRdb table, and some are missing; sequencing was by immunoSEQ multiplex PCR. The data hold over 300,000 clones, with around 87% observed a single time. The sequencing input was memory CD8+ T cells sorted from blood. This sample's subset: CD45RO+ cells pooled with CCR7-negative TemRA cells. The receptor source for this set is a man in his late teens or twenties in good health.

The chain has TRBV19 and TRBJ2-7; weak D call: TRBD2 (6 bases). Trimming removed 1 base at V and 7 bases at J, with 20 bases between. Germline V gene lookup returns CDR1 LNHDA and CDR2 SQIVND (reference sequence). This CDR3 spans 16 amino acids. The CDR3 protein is CASSIAASGSLAEQYF. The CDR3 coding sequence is TGTGCCAGTAGTATAGCCGCCAGCGGGTCCTTGGCGGAGCAGTACTTC.

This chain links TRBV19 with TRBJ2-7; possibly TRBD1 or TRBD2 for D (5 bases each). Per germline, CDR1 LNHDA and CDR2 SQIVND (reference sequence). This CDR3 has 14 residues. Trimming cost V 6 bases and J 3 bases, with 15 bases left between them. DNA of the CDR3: TGTGCCAGTAGCGCCCCGGGACGGAACTACGAGCAGTACTTC. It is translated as CASSAPGRNYEQYF.

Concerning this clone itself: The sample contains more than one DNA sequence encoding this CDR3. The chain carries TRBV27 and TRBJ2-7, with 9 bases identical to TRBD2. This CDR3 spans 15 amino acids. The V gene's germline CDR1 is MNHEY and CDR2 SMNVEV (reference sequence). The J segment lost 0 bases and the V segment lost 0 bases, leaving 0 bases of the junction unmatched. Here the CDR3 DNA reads TGTGCCAGCAGTTTATCGACTAGCGGCTCCTACGAGCAGTACTTC. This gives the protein CASSLSTSGSYEQYF.

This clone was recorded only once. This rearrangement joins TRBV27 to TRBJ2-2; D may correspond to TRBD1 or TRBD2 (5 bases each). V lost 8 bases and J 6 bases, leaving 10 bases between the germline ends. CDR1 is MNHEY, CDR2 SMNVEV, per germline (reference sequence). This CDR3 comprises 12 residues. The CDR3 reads CASFGDAGELFF. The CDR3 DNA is TGTGCCAGCTTCGGGGACGCCGGGGAGCTGTTTTTT.

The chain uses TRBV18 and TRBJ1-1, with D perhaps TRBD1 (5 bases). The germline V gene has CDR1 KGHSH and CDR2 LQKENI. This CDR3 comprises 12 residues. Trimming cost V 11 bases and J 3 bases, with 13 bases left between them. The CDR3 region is CAPQGEDTEAFF. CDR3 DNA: TGTGCCCCTCAAGGGGAGGACACTGAAGCTTTCTTT.

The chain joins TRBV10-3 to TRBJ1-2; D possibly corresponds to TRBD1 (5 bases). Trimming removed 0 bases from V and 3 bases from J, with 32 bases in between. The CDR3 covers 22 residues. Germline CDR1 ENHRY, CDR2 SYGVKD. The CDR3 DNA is TGTGCCATCAGTGAGTCTGGGGCAAGGGTCTACCTACCGCACTTCCCGGACTATGGCTACACCTTC. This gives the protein CAISESGARVYLPHFPDYGYTF.

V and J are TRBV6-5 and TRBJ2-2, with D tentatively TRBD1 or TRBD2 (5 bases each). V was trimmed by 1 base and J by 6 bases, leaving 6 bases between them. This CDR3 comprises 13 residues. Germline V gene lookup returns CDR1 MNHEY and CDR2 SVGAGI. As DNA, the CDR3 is TGTGCCAGCAGTTACTGGGGGTCCGGGGAGCTGTTTTTT. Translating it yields CASSYWGSGELFF.

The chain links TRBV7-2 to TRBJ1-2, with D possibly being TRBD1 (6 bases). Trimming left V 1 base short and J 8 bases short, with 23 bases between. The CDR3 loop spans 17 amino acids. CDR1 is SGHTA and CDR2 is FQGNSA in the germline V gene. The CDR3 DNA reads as TGTGCCAGCAGCTTAGGCCCCATTTATCGGCAGGGGAAGGGCTACACCTTC. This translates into CASSLGPIYRQGKGYTF. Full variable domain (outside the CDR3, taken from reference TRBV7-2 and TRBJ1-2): GAGVSQSPSNKVTEKGKDVELRCDPISGHTALYWYRQSLGQGLEFLIYFQGNSAPDKSGLPSDRFSAERTGGSVSTLTIQRTQQEDSAVYLCASSLGPIYRQGKGYTFGSGTRLTVV.

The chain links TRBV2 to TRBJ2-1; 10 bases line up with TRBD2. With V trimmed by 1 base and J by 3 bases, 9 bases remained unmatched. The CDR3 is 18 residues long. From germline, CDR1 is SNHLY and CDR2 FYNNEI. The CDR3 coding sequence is TGTGCCAGCAGTGAAGTTTTTAGGGGACTAGCGAACTACAATGAGCAGTTCTTC. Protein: CASSEVFRGLANYNEQFF. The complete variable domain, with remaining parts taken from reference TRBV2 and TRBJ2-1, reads EPEVTQTPSHQVTQMGQEVILRCVPISNHLYFYWYRQILGQKVEFLVSFYNNEISEKSEIFDDQFSVERPDGSNFTLKIRSTKLEDSAMYFCASSEVFRGLANYNEQFFGPGTRLTVL.

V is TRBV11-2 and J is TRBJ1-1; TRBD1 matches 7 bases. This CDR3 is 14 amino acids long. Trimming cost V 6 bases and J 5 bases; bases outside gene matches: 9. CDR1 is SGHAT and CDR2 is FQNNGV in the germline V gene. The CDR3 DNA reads TGTGCCAGCAGGGATTCAGGGGGAACTACTGAAGCTTTCTTT. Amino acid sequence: CASRDSGGTTEAFF.

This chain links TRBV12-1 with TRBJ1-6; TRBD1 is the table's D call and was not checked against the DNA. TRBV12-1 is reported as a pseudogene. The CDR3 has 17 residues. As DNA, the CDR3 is TGTGCCAGCAGCTTCAAACCGGGACAAGAGTATAATTCACCCCTCCACTTT. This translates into CASSFKPGQEYNSPLHF.

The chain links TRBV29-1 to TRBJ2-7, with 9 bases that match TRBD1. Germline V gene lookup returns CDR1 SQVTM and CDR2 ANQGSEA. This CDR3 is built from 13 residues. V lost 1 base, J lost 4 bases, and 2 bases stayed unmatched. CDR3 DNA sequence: TGCAGCGTTGAAGGGACAGGGGAGTACGAGCAGTACTTC. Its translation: CSVEGTGEYEQYF.

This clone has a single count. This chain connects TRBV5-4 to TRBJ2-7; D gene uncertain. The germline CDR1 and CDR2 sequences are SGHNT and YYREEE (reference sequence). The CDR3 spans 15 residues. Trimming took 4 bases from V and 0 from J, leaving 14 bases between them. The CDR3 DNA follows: TGTGCCAGCAGCCTGACTCTGGGGATCTCCTACGAGCAGTACTTC. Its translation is CASSLTLGISYEQYF.

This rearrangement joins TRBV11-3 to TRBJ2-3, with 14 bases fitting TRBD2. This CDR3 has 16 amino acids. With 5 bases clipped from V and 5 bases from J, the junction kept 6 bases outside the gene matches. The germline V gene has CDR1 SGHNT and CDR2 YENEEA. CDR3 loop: CASSGGLAGAIDTQYF. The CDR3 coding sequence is TGTGCCAGCAGCGGGGGACTAGCGGGAGCGATAGATACGCAGTATTTT.

CDR3 amino acids: CASRGGREFF. In nucleotides, the CDR3 is TGCGCCAGCCGAGGGGGGCGGGAGTTCTTC. The chain links TRBV10-2 to TRBJ2-1, with D perhaps given as TRBD1 or TRBD2 (6 bases each). The CDR3 is 10 residues long. V lost 8 bases and J lost 14, with 13 bases in between. Germline assignment: CDR1 WSHSY and CDR2 SAAADI.

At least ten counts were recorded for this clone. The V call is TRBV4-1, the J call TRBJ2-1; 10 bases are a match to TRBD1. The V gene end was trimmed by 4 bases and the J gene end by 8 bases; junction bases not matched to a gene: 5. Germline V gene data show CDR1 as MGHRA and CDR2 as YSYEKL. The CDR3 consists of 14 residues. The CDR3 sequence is CASSLRDRGDEQFF. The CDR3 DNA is TGCGCCAGCAGCCTCCGGGACAGGGGTGATGAGCAGTTCTTC.

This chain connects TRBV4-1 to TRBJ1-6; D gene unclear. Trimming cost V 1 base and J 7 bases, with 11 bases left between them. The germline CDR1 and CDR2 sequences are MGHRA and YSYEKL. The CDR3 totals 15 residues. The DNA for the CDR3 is TGCGCCAGCAGCCAAGTCAAGGGAGGAAATTCACCCCTCCACTTT. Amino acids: CASSQVKGGNSPLHF.

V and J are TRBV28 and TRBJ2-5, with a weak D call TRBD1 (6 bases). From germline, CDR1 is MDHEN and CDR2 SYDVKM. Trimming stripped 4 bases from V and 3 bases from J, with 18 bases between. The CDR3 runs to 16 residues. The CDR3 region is CASSSRTEVWEETQYF. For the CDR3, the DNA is TGTGCCAGCAGTTCCCGGACAGAGGTTTGGGAAGAGACCCAGTACTTC.

CDR3: CASSLIVRGGTEAFF. CDR3 DNA sequence: TGTGCCAGCAGCTTAATAGTGCGAGGGGGCACTGAAGCTTTCTTT. The V call is TRBV7-8, the J call TRBJ1-1; possibly TRBD1 for D (6 bases). The CDR3 is made up of 15 amino acids. Trimming took off 2 bases at V and 4 bases at J, with 14 bases between the two ends. Germline V CDR1 and CDR2: SGHVS, FQNEAQ. The full variable domain, rest sourced from reference TRBV7-8 and TRBJ1-1, is GAGVSQSPRYKVAKRGQDVALRCDPISGHVSLFWYQQALGQGPEFLTYFQNEAQLDKSGLPSDRFFAERPEGSVSTLKIQRTQQEDSAVYLCASSLIVRGGTEAFFGQGTRLTVV.

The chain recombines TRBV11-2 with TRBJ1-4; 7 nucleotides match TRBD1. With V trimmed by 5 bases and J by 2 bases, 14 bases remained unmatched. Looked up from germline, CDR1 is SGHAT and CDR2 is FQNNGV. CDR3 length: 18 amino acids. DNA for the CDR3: TGTGCCAGCAGCCTAATCTACAGGGGTCTTCCGACTAATGAAAAACTGTTTTTT. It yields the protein CASSLIYRGLPTNEKLFF.

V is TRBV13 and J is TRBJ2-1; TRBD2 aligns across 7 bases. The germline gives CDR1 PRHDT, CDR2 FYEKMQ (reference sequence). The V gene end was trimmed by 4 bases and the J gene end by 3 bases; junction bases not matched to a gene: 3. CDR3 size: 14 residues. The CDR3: CASSWEGFYNEQFF. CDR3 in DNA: TGTGCCAGCAGCTGGGAGGGTTTCTACAATGAGCAGTTCTTC.

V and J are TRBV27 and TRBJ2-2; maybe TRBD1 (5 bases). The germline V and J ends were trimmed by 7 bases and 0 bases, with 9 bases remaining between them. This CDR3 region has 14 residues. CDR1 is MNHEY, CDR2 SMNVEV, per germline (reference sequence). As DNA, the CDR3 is TGTGCCAGCACAGGGTTGACGAACACCGGGGAGCTGTTTTTT. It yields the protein CASTGLTNTGELFF.

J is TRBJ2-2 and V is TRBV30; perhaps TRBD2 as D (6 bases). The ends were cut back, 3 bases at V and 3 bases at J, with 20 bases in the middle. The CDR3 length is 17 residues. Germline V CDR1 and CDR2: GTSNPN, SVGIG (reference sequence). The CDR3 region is CAWRWDFGAGYTGELFF. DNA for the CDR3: TGTGCCTGGAGGTGGGACTTCGGGGCAGGGTACACCGGGGAGCTGTTTTTT.

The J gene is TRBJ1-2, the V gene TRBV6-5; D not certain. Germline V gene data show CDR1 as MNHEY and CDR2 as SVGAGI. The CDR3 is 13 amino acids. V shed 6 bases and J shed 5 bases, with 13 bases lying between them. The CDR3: CASSASFLYGYTF. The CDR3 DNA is TGTGCCAGCAGCGCTAGTTTCCTTTATGGCTACACCTTC.

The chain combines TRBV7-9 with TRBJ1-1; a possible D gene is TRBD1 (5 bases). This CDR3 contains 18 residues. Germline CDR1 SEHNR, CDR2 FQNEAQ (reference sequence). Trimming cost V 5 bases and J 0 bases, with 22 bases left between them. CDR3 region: CASSPNPGYGDVNTEAFF. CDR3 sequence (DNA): TGTGCCAGCAGCCCTAACCCAGGGTATGGGGATGTGAACACTGAAGCTTTCTTT. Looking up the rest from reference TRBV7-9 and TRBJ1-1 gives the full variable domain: DTGVSQNPRHKITKRGQNVTFRCDPISEHNRLYWYRQTLGQGPEFLTYFQNEAQLEKSRLLSDRFSAERPKGSFSTLEIQRTEQGDSAMYLCASSPNPGYGDVNTEAFFGQGTRLTVV.